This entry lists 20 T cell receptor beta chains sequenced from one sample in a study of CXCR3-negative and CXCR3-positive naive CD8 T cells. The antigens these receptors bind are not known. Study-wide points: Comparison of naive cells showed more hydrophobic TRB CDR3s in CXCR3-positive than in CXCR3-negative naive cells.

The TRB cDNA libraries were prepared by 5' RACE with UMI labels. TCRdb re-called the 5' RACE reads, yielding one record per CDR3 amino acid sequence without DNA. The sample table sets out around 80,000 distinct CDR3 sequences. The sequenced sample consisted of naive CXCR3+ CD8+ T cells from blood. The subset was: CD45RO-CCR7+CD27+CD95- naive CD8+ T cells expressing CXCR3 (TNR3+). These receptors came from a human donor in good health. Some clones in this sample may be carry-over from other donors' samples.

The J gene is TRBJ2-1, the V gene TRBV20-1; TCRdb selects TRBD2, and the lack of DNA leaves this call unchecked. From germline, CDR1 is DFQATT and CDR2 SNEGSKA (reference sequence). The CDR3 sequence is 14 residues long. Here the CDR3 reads CSATGRETWYEQFF.

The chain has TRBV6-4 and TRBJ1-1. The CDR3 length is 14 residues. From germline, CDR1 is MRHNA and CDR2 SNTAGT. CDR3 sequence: CASSRDSGNTEAFF.

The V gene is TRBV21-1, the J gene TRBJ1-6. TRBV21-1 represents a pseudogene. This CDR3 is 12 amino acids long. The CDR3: CASSKRNSPLHF.

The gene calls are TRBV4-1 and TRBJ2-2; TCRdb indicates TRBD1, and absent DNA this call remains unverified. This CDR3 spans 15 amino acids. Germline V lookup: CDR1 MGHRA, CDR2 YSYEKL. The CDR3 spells CASTVGAAGTGELFF.

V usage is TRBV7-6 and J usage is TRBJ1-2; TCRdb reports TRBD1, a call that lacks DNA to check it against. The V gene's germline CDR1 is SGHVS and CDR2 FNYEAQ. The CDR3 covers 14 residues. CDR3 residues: CASSPRGANYGYTF.

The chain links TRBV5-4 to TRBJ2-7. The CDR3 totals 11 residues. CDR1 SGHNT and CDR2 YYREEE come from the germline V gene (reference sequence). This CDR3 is CASSSKLEQYF.

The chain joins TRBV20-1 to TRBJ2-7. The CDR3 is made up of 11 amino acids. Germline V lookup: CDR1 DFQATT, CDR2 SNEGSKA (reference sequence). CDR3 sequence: CSVPNPSEQYF.

The CDR3 loop reads CATSSGSPDTQYF. The chain has TRBV15 and TRBJ2-3. Germline CDR1 is LNHNV and CDR2 is YYDKDF (reference sequence). This CDR3 has 13 amino acids. The variable domain in full, completed from reference TRBV15 and TRBJ2-3, reads DAMVIQNPRYQVTQFGKPVTLSCSQTLNHNVMYWYQQKSSQAPKLLFHYYDKDFNNEADTPDNFQSRRPNTSFCFLDIRSPGLGDTAMYLCATSSGSPDTQYFGPGTRLTVL.

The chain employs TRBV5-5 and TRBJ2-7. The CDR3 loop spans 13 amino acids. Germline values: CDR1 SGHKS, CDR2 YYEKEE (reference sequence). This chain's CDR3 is CASSLTNSYEQYF.

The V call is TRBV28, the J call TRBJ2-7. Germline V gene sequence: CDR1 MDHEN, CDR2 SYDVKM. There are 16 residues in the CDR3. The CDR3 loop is CASSLYSETLTYEQYF.

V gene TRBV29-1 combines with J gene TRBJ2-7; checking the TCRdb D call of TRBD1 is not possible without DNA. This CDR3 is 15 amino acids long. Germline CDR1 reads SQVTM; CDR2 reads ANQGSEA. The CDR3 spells CSVEDPRDSSYEQYF.

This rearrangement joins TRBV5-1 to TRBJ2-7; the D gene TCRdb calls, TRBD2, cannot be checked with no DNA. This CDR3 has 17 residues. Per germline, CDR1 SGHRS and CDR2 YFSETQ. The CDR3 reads CASSPAGAGGPAYEQYF.

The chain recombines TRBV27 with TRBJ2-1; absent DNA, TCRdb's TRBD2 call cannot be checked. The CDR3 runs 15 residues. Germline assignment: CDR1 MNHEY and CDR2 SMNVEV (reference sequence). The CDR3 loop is CASSLPLGHPHEQFF.

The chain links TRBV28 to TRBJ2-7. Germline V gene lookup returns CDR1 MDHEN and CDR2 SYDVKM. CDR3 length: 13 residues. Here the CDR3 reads CASRETSTQEQYF.

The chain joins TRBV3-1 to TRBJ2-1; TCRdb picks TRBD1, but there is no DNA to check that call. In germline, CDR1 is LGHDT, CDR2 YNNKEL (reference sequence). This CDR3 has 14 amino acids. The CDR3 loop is CASSPYRGYNEQFF.

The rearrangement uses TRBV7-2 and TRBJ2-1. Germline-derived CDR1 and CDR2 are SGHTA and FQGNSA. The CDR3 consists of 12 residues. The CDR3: CASMGSNNEQFF.

CDR3 residues: CASRSGWEQFF. V usage is TRBV2 and J usage is TRBJ2-7. CDR3 size: 11 residues. Germline CDR1 SNHLY, CDR2 FYNNEI.

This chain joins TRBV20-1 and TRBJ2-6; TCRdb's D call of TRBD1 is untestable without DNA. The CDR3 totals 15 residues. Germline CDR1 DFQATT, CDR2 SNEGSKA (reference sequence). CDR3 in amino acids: CSARDRWGGANVLTF.

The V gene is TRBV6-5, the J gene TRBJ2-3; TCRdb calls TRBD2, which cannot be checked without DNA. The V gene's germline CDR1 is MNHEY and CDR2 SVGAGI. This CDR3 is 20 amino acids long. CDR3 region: CASSPTAGTSGRGGTDTQYF.

This CDR3 reads CASSLLADGSFYEQYF. The V and J genes are TRBV7-8 and TRBJ2-7. Germline lookup yields CDR1 SGHVS and CDR2 FQNEAQ. This CDR3 region has 16 residues.